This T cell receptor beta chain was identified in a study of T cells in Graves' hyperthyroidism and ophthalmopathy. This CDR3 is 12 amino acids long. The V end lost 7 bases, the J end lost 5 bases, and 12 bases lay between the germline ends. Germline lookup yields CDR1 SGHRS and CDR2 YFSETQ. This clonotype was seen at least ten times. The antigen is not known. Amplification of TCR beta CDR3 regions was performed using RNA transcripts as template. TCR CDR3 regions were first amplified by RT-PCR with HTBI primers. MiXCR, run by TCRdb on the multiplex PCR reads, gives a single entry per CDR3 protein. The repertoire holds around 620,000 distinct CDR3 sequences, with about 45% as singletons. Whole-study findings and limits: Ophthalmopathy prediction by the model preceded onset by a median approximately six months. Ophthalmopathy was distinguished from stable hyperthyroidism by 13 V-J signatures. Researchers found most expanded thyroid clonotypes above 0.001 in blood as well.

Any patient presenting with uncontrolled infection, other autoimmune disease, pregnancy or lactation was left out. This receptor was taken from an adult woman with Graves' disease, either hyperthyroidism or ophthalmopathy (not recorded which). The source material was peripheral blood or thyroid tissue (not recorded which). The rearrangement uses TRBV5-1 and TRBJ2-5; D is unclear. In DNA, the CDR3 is TGCGCCAGCGGCCCGGACGGGGAGACCCAGTACTTC. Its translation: CASGPDGETQYF.